The following is a TCR beta chain sequence with its context. Its cognate antigen has yet to be identified. One base away there is no much larger clone; base qualities are not given. This sample was included in a study of cytomegalovirus exposure and HLA in healthy donors (dated by TCRdb to about 2017). Regarding the study in general: In an earlier analysis of about 560 of the donors, about 260 Gb of sequence data and 90 million to 130 million unique TCR beta sequences from about 179 million T cells were reported. An early release covering about 600 HLA-typed donors comprised about 310 gigabases of sequencing data and some 79 million unique TCR sequences. Of the roughly 400 genotyped donors, approximately 82% fell in the genetic ancestry cluster associated with self-reported Caucasian donors. The study was designed to test whether signatures of past pathogen exposure could be identified by cataloging public T cell receptors. The study used immunosequencing to profile the T cell repertoires of several hundred subjects and linked those repertoires to cytomegalovirus serostatus. A separate validation cohort of about 110 different subjects was used in addition to the 666-subject first cohort. High-throughput TCR immunosequencing, statistical association of individual TCRs with disease status, and machine learning were combined to predict cytomegalovirus infection status. A later analysis re-examined previously published TCR beta repertoires from more than 600 donors and added high-resolution HLA genotyping to investigate patterns of TCR occurrence. Rather than drawing on any new phenotypic data, the later analysis identified candidate immune exposures from TCR beta sequences and the way those sequences occurred across donors. In an earlier analysis of 500 to 650 of the donors, high-throughput TCR beta sequencing was used to judge whether each TCR beta V gene segment behaved as functional or pseudogenic. Alongside the repertoire data, information on donor age, sex, ethnicity and CMV serostatus was compiled. Genome-wide SNP genotypes for about 60% of the 666 donors were used in a later genetic analysis, which treated that subset as a discovery cohort. All discovery cohort repertoires had been generated on a single sequencing platform. Both class I and class II loci were covered by HLA typing, at four-digit resolution. Typing coverage varied by locus: about 620-630 donors for A, B, C, DRB1 and DQB1; roughly 560 for DQA1; nearly 610 for DPA1; around 490 for DPB1. A few DR-DQ haplotypes were handled as single units for association and clustering because linkage in the cohort was strong. Across approximately 400 genotyped donors of the cohort, an average of approximately 220,000 unique TCR beta nucleotide sequences per donor were sequenced, and roughly 17% of those sequences were non-productive. Overall results and qualifications from the work: Correlated functional status among segregating V segments might be attributable to linkage disequilibrium, but an unknown experimental factor could not be ruled out. Three of the identified cytomegalovirus-associated TCR beta chains were confirmed in vitro to be specific for cytomegalovirus antigens. In a later analysis, HLA-associated TCR beta chains showed more clonal expansion and lower generation probabilities than non-associated chains that were equally common. The only immune exposure information available for the cohort was CMV serostatus. The sequencing pipeline was judged likely to have produced a cluster of highly shared sequence variants as a technical artifact. According to the authors, the approach could potentially be generalized to other disease states and immunological phenotypes. In a later analysis, most CMV-associated TCR beta chains were found to appear HLA-restricted, with HLA associations seemingly driven largely by CMV exposure. In a later analysis, TCR association rates were found to vary across HLA loci, with the most associated TCRs seen for DRB1 alleles and the fewest for HLA-C alleles. Some IMGT-functional V segments, including TRBV6-2 and TRBV6-3, could not be told apart with the 87-base-pair reads, so those segments were excluded. A further reported finding was that TCR beta sequences accurately predicted the HLA-A and HLA-B alleles for most subjects in the first cohort. Presence/absence analyses assumed roughly uniform sequencing depth across donors, an assumption that may not hold. V-gene and J-gene trimming of TCR beta chains was associated with a missense DCLRE1C variant in a later genetic analysis, and the association was replicated in an independent cohort. Broadly in line with IMGT annotations, most TCR beta V segments showed up in productive rearrangements about 87% or about 30% of the time in an earlier analysis of approximately 600 of the donors. The study listed approximately 160 TCR beta chains as associated with cytomegalovirus. Because some donors lacked HLA typing at each locus, the association tests relied only on the typed subset. Compared with the roughly 720-donor mean, donors in an Asian-associated ancestry cluster had fewer N-insertions in productive TCRs, according to a later genetic analysis. Most TCR sequences were seen in very few donors, while some public TCRs were found in many individuals. Because counts were too low, roughly 16 rarely observed V segments, including chromosome 9 orphons, were excluded from the earlier analysis of around 590 of the donors. Cytomegalovirus status was reported to be diagnosed by the classifier with high specificity and sensitivity in both the original and validation cohorts. When HLA alleles, especially DR and DQ, strongly co-occurred, TCR associations were difficult to assign to individual alleles. A later analysis reported that several top co-occurrence clusters appeared linked to parvovirus B19, influenza, CMV and Epstein-Barr virus. At a false discovery rate of 0.05, a later analysis linked fewer than 20,000 TCR beta sequences to specific HLA alleles. The cohort was sequenced for TCR beta chains only, and without alpha or paired-chain data the features that could be detected were limited.

To prepare the library, the immunoSEQ multiplex PCR assay was applied. For the multiplex PCR, a mixture combining 60 forward primers for TCR Vbeta segments and 13 reverse primers for TCR Jbeta segments was used. Amplification of the CDR3 region of rearranged TCR beta genes was performed with a multiplex PCR assay on genomic DNA. On the Illumina HiSeq System, the amplified TCR beta libraries were sequenced as 87-base-pair reads. In the original analysis: In a later analysis, around 80 million unique TCR beta chains were counted across the 500 to 700 repertoires, and approximately 9.9 million of these chains were shared by at least two donors. Raw reads were error-corrected and collapsed into unique sequences with a nearest-neighbor algorithm that merged closely related sequences to remove PCR and sequencing errors. CDR3 sequences were aligned to IMGT reference sequences to assign V, D and J gene segments. For a sequence to be retained, at least a six-nucleotide match to both a V gene segment and a J gene segment was required. Rearrangements were called productive when the CDR3 lacked stop codons and stayed in frame with V and J; all others were non-productive. CDR3 was defined according to IMGT convention as the region running from the second conserved V-encoded cysteine to the conserved J-encoded phenylalanine. In an earlier analysis of 587 of the donors, sequences lacking an unambiguous match to a single V gene segment were excluded. An earlier analysis of almost 600 of the donors classified V segments as functional when productive rearrangements were above 56.7% and as segregating when the standard deviation between donors was above 5%. To diagnose cytomegalovirus status from the catalog of TCR beta chain sequences, a statistical classification framework was built. V and J gene assignment, in a later analysis, came from comparing TCR nucleotide sequences with IMGT/GENE-DB human TR gene sequences. Using the TCRdist pipeline, a later analysis assigned CDR3 sequences along with most-parsimonious VDJ recombination scenarios. In a later analysis, each TCR beta chain was defined by its CDR3 amino acid sequence together with its V-gene family, and reads lacking a unique V-gene family were excluded. A later analysis removed over 500 highly shared, low-generation-probability nucleotide sequences to deal with suspected cross-contamination and a sequencing artifact. For each public chain, a later analysis derived a clonal expansion index from normalized ranks of inferred template counts within each repertoire. In a later analysis, generation probabilities were computed using a VDJ recombination model fitted to out-of-frame rearrangements, and the results were checked against IGoR. Hypergeometric tests were used in a later analysis to score TCR-TCR, TCR-HLA and TCR-CMV co-occurrence, with a repertoire-size bias correction applied to the TCR pairs. In a later analysis, false discovery rates were estimated by permuting HLA or CMV assignments 20 times. In a later analysis, co-occurring TCRs were grouped with DBSCAN, and TCRdist sequence similarity was added when clustering was performed within HLA-allele-positive subsets. Repertoires with fewer than 30,000 or more than 120,000 public chains were left out of co-occurrence clustering, as were about five repertoires with anomalous nucleotide sharing. Entries here come from immuneACCESS through TCRdb and include only in-frame sequences with V and J called. Some clones fail to appear in such tables; in the studies checked, an unresolved V gene covers under half of the shortfall, and the cause of the remainder is unknown. D and trimming were read from the DNA, whereas the V and J calls and clone size are those reported in that table. The sample table holds 55,000 to 75,000 clones, of which about 72% were seen once. Of the sample, 3% falls within the top ten clones.

The cohort consisted of 670 or so healthy bone marrow donors. Cohort members were all nominally healthy when sampled, although unrecorded immune exposures were likely present. The donor tested CMV seropositive and was one of the 289 seropositive cohort members. A peripheral blood sample was collected from each donor, and TCR beta sequencing was performed on peripheral blood mononuclear cells. Genomic DNA extraction from the blood cell samples was performed with the Qiagen DNeasy Blood Extraction Kit. V is shortened by 1 base, J by 9 bases, and the region joining them spans 19 bases. The CDR3 measures 16 amino acids from cysteine to phenylalanine. The read is trimmed to its CDR3 DNA, 48 bases read in frame from base 1. CDR1 and CDR2, looked up from the germline V gene, are SGHVS and FQNEAQ.

Sequences were obtained from PBMCs. The rearranged segments are TRBV7-8 and TRBJ2-1; TRBD2 could be the D gene, as 6 bases match. The TCR sequence derives from a girl aged 5-17 years in good health and CMV-seropositive. Read as DNA, the sequence is TGTGCCAGCAGCTTAGATCTCGCTCCGGGGGTCGGTGAGCAGTTCTTC. It translates as CASSLDLAPGVGEQFF. Reference TRBV7-8 and TRBJ2-1 genes cover what lies past the CDR3, so the full variable domain is GAGVSQSPRYKVAKRGQDVALRCDPISGHVSLFWYQQALGQGPEFLTYFQNEAQLDKSGLPSDRFFAERPEGSVSTLKIQRTQQEDSAVYLCASSLDLAPGVGEQFFGPGTRLTVL.